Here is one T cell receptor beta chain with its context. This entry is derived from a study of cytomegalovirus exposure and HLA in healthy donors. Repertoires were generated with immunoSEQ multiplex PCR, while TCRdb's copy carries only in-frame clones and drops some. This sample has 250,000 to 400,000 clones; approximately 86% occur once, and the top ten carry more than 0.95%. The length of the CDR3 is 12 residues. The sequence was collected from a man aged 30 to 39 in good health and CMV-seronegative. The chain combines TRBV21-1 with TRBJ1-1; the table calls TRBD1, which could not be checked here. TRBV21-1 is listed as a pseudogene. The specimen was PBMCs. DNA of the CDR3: TGTGCCGGTACGACAGGGCGCACTGAAGCTTTCTTT. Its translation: CAGTTGRTEAFF.